One sample yielded the 20 T cell receptor beta chains listed below, sequenced in a study of cytomegalovirus exposure and HLA in healthy donors. The PCR made use of 60 Vbeta and 13 Jbeta primers. Here immunoSEQ multiplex PCR was the method, and the copy in TCRdb shows in-frame clones only, minus some. The profile shows about 200,000 clones, around 76% of them singletons. Sequencing was carried out using PBMCs. These receptors were collected from a man younger than 30 in good health and CMV-seronegative.

Details on this clone: Other DNA sequences in the sample encode the same CDR3. The chain recombines TRBV29-1 with TRBJ2-7, with 7 bases aligning to TRBD2. In germline, CDR1 is SQVTM, CDR2 ANQGSEA. J gave up 4 bases and V 1 base, and 13 bases lay outside the gene matches. The CDR3 is 16 residues long. CDR3 bases: TGCAGCGTTGAAGGAGCCAGCGGGATTGGGTCGTACGAGCAGTACTTC. Its translation: CSVEGASGIGSYEQYF.

This rearrangement joins TRBV27 to TRBJ1-5; 12 bases map to TRBD1. The CDR3 has 18 residues. V lost 0 bases to trimming and J lost 4 bases; unmatched junction nucleotides: 7. Germline CDR1 reads MNHEY; CDR2 reads SMNVEV (reference sequence). CDR3 sequence reads: CASSLSGSGQGANQPQHF. CDR3 in DNA: TGTGCCAGCAGTTTATCTGGGTCGGGACAGGGGGCGAATCAGCCCCAGCATTTT.

In its sample, this clone was seen once. The rearrangement links TRBV28 to TRBJ2-7; 9 nucleotides align to TRBD1. The CDR3 has 15 residues. The trim removed 4 bases at V and 3 bases at J, leaving 7 bases unmatched. Germline CDR1 MDHEN, CDR2 SYDVKM. The CDR3 DNA is TGTGCCAGCAGTTCCGGACAGGGGCATTACTACGAGCAGTACTTC. Protein: CASSSGQGHYYEQYF.

This clone was counted once. The junction departs from germline at one end; a sequencing error may be responsible. CDR3: CSSSLQTEAFF. Written as DNA, the CDR3 is TGTTCCAGCAGCTTACAAACCGAGGCTTTCTTT. The chain couples TRBV7-9 to TRBJ1-1; D is uncertain. This CDR3 is built from 11 residues. Germline assignment: CDR1 SEHNR and CDR2 FQNEAQ (reference sequence).

The rearrangement joins TRBV5-1 to TRBJ1-2; D unclear. This CDR3 is built from 14 residues. V was pared by 2 bases and J by 2 bases, with 10 bases between. Germline values: CDR1 SGHRS, CDR2 YFSETQ. CDR3 sequence: CASSFSQANYGYTF. CDR3 bases: TGCGCCAGCAGCTTTTCTCAGGCCAACTATGGCTACACCTTC. Filled out from reference TRBV5-1 and TRBJ1-2, the complete variable domain reads KAGVTQTPRYLIKTRGQQVTLSCSPISGHRSVSWYQQTPGQGLQFLFEYFSETQRNKGNFPGRFSGRQFSNSRSEMNVSTLELGDSALYLCASSFSQANYGYTFGSGTRLTVV.

This sequence joins TRBV2 and TRBJ2-7, with a weak D call TRBD2 (5 bases). This CDR3 has 10 residues. V was clipped by 8 bases and J by 5 bases, with 7 bases between them. The V gene's germline CDR1 is SNHLY and CDR2 FYNNEI. CDR3 protein: CASLGDEQYF. The CDR3 region has the DNA TGTGCCAGCCTGGGAGACGAGCAGTACTTC.

This clone was found once. The chain links TRBV29-1 to TRBJ1-1; maybe TRBD1 (5 bases). V was shortened by 1 base and J by 5 bases, with 14 bases between the two germline ends. The CDR3 contains 14 residues. CDR1 SQVTM and CDR2 ANQGSEA come from the germline V gene. The CDR3 here is CSVEVRRGNTEAFF. DNA of the CDR3: TGCAGCGTTGAAGTCCGGAGGGGCAATACTGAAGCTTTCTTT. Full variable domain (rest looked up from reference TRBV29-1 and TRBJ1-1): SAVISQKPSRDICQRGTSLTIQCQVDSQVTMMFWYRQQPGQSLTLIATANQGSEATYESGFVIDKFPISRPNLTFSTLTVSNMSPEDSSIYLCSVEVRRGNTEAFFGQGTRLTVV.

This clone was seen only once. The chain couples TRBV7-6 to TRBJ2-5; a possible D gene is TRBD2 (5 bases). The J call may not be correct, given that the DNA end is closer to TRBJ2-7. The CDR3 is 13 residues long. Germline V CDR1 and CDR2: SGHVS, FNYEAQ. CDR3: CASSLRRVSEQYF. CDR3 bases: TGTGCCAGCAGCTTACGGCGGGTCAGCGAGCAGTACTTC.

CDR3 sequence: CASSLEHQPQHF. CDR3 coding DNA: TGTGCCAGCAGCTTAGAGCATCAGCCCCAGCATTTT. V and J are TRBV7-9 and TRBJ1-5; D gene ambiguous. The germline V gene has CDR1 SEHNR and CDR2 FQNEAQ (reference sequence). The CDR3 spans 12 residues. V lost 1 base and J lost 5, with 3 bases in between. The complete variable domain, with remaining parts taken from reference TRBV7-9 and TRBJ1-5, reads DTGVSQNPRHKITKRGQNVTFRCDPISEHNRLYWYRQTLGQGPEFLTYFQNEAQLEKSRLLSDRFSAERPKGSFSTLEIQRTEQGDSAMYLCASSLEHQPQHFGDGTRLSIL.

This chain connects TRBV13 to TRBJ2-1, with 7 bases identical to TRBD2. V lost 0 bases to trimming and J lost 2 bases; unmatched junction nucleotides: 4. Germline V gene lookup returns CDR1 PRHDT and CDR2 FYEKMQ (reference sequence). The CDR3 has 16 amino acids. The CDR3 is CASSLGRGGAYNEQFF. As DNA, the CDR3 is TGTGCCAGCAGCTTAGGACGGGGAGGGGCCTACAATGAGCAGTTCTTC.

This clone was seen a handful of times. The chain joins TRBV10-3 to TRBJ2-2; D possibly corresponds to TRBD1 (7 bases). Germline CDR1 reads ENHRY; CDR2 reads SYGVKD. The CDR3 spans 18 residues. V was clipped by 3 bases and J by 3 bases, with 20 bases between them. For the CDR3, the DNA is TGTGCCATCAGTGAAGGGGGGACAGCTCTACCATACACCGGGGAGCTGTTTTTT. Its protein product is CAISEGGTALPYTGELFF.

The chain carries TRBV7-6 and TRBJ2-5, with TRBD2 as a possible D gene (5 bases). This CDR3 has 14 amino acids. Germline-derived CDR1 and CDR2 are SGHVS and FNYEAQ. V lost 4 bases, J lost 7 bases, and 16 bases lay in between. The CDR3 protein is CASSSLSAGGTQYF. The CDR3 DNA reads as TGTGCCAGCAGCTCACTTTCGGCAGGAGGGACCCAGTACTTC.

The V and J genes are TRBV2 and TRBJ2-1; 10 nucleotides align to TRBD2. The V gene end was trimmed by 5 bases and the J gene end by 7 bases; junction bases not matched to a gene: 5. The CDR3 loop spans 14 amino acids. CDR1 and CDR2 (germline): SNHLY, FYNNEI. The CDR3 coding sequence is TGTGCCAGCAGTCTAGCGGGAGAAGGGAATGAGCAGTTCTTC. This sequence encodes CASSLAGEGNEQFF.

V is TRBV5-1 and J is TRBJ2-4, with D perhaps matching TRBD1 (5 bases). Germline V gene lookup returns CDR1 SGHRS and CDR2 YFSETQ. There are 15 residues in the CDR3. Trimming cost V 0 bases and J 8 bases, with 15 bases left between them. CDR3 coding DNA: TGCGCCAGCAGCTTGGTAGGGGCTGAGTGGGACATTCAGTACTTC. Protein product: CASSLVGAEWDIQYF.

The chain recombines TRBV27 with TRBJ2-5; D is possibly TRBD1 (6 bases). The V gene lost 5 bases and the J gene lost 2 bases, with 12 bases spanning the gap. The germline gives CDR1 MNHEY, CDR2 SMNVEV (reference sequence). CDR3 length equals 14 residues. In nucleotides, the CDR3 is TGTGCCAGCAGTAAACGGACAGCGCAAGAGACCCAGTACTTC. This gives the protein CASSKRTAQETQYF.

The chain carries TRBV6-1 and TRBJ2-3; 9 bases agree with TRBD2. V shed 3 bases, J shed 2 bases, and the junction held 3 bases outside the gene matches. The germline V gene has CDR1 MNHNS and CDR2 SASEGT. The CDR3 has 15 amino acids. The DNA for the CDR3 is TGTGCCAGCAGTGAGCCGGGACTAGCCACAGATACGCAGTATTTT. It translates to CASSEPGLATDTQYF.

The chain has TRBV19 and TRBJ1-5; TRBD1 matches 7 bases. This CDR3 is built from 12 residues. V shed 8 bases and J 6 bases; nucleotides not matched to a gene: 4. Germline V gene lookup returns CDR1 LNHDA and CDR2 SQIVND (reference sequence). CDR3 DNA: TGTGCCAGTTCGGGACAGCGTCAGCCCCAGCATTTT. Protein: CASSGQRQPQHF.

This clone was seen more than once but under ten times. The same CDR3 arises from other DNA sequences in this sample as well. The V and J genes are TRBV28 and TRBJ1-2; TRBD1 matches 10 bases. V gave up 6 bases and J gave up 3 bases; unmatched junction bases: 7. The CDR3 is 15 residues long. Germline values: CDR1 MDHEN, CDR2 SYDVKM. CDR3 coding DNA: TGTGCCAGCAGCCTCCGGGACAGGGGCGACTATGGCTACACCTTC. As protein: CASSLRDRGDYGYTF.

The V call is TRBV30, the J call TRBJ2-7, with TRBD2 identical over 7 bases. The germline gives CDR1 GTSNPN, CDR2 SVGIG (reference sequence). The length of the CDR3 is 13 residues. V dropped 1 base and J dropped 4; count of bases not matched to a gene: 4. CDR3 protein: CAWSETSQYEQYF. The DNA for the CDR3 is TGTGCCTGGAGTGAGACTAGCCAGTACGAGCAGTACTTC.

J is TRBJ1-2 and V is TRBV5-1, with 7 positions matching TRBD1. CDR3 length: 13 residues. Germline values: CDR1 SGHRS, CDR2 YFSETQ. Losses at the gene ends were 4 bases for V and 4 bases for J; bases not matched to a gene: 4. CDR3 DNA sequence: TGCGCCAGCAGCCAGGGGACAGCCTATGGCTACACCTTC. This sequence encodes CASSQGTAYGYTF.